Presented here are 5 T cell receptor beta chains from one specimen sequenced in a study of shared clonotypes between healthy human individuals (TCRdb year 2020). To prepare the library, the immunoSEQ multiplex PCR assay was applied. Imported from immuneACCESS, the table was reduced by TCRdb to in-frame sequences with V and J called. These copies leave out some clones; in studies compared against another copy, an unresolved V gene accounts for under half, and the cause of the remainder is not known. The sample table holds hundreds of thousands of clones, of which nearly 95% were seen once. The top ten clonotypes cover 24% of the sample. CD8 naive samples consisted of CD45RO-negative cells that were positively selected for CCR7, yielding a CD45RA+CCR7+ population without TemRA cells. The specimen was naive CD8+ T cells sorted from blood. Read against the paper, the sample's cell subset or site label means: CD45RA+CCR7+. The receptors here all came from a man aged 25-45 years in good health.

The chain is built from TRBV29-1 and TRBJ1-1; unclear D gene. The CDR3 loop spans 11 amino acids. Per the germline V gene, CDR1 is SQVTM and CDR2 is ANQGSEA. V dropped 3 bases and J dropped 9 bases, with 11 bases sitting between them. The CDR3 reads CSVESATQAFF. For the CDR3, the DNA is TGCAGCGTTGAGTCTGCGACTCAAGCTTTCTTT.

V is TRBV10-3 and J is TRBJ1-5; 7 nucleotides align to TRBD1. This CDR3 is built from 15 residues. The ends lost 2 bases at V and 6 bases at J; junction bases unmatched: 7. In germline, CDR1 is ENHRY, CDR2 SYGVKD. The CDR3 is CAISERGQGSQPQHF. CDR3 nucleotide sequence: TGTGCCATCAGTGAGAGGGGGCAGGGCAGTCAGCCCCAGCATTTT.

This chain links TRBV10-2 with TRBJ2-7; D remains ambiguous. Germline assignment: CDR1 WSHSY and CDR2 SAAADI. V lost 7 bases to trimming and J lost 9 bases, with 10 bases between them. This CDR3 is 10 amino acids long. The CDR3 DNA reads as TGCGCCAGCATGCAAATGACGCAGTACTTC. Translation: CASMQMTQYF.

The chain is built from TRBV7-2 and TRBJ2-1, with D perhaps matching TRBD2 (6 bases). The germline CDR1 and CDR2 sequences are SGHTA and FQGNSA. The CDR3 runs to 16 residues. Trimming shortened V by 2 bases and J by 2 bases, and 13 bases separated the two germline ends. The CDR3 here is CASSLWREPPYNEQFF. The CDR3 DNA follows: TGTGCCAGCAGCTTATGGAGGGAGCCCCCCTACAATGAGCAGTTCTTC.

Points on this clone: Different DNA sequences within this sample yield the same CDR3. This chain connects TRBV9 to TRBJ1-1; the D is unclear. The length of the CDR3 is 11 residues. Germline V CDR1 and CDR2: SGDLS, YYNGEE. V was trimmed by 3 bases and J by 6 bases, leaving 6 bases between them. The DNA of the CDR3 is TGTGCCAGCAGCGGCGGGGCTGAAGCTTTCTTT. Translated, it gives CASSGGAEAFF.